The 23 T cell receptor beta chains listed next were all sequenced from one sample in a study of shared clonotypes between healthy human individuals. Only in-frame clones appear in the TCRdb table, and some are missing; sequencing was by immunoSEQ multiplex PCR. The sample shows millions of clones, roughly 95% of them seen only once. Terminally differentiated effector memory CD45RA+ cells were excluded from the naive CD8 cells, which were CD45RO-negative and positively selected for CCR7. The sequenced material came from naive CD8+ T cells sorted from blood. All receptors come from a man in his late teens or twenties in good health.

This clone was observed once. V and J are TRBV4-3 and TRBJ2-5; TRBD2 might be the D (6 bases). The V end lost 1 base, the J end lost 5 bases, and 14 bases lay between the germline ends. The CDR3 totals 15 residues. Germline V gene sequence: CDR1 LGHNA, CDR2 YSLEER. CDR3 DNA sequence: TGCGCCAGCAGCCAAGGCTCCGGGAGCGGTGAGACCCAGTACTTC. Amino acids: CASSQGSGSGETQYF.

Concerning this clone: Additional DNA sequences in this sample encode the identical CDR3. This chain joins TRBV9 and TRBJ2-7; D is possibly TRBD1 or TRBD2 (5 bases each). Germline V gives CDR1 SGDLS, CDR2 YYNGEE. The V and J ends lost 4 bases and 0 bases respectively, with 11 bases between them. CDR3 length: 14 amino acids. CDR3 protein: CASSIGGSSYEQYF. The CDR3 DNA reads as TGTGCCAGCAGCATTGGGGGAAGCTCCTACGAGCAGTACTTC.

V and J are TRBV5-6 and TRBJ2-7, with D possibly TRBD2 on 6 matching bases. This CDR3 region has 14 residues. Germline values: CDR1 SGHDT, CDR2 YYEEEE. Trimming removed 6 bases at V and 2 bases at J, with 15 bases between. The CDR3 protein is CASTRDLTAYEQYF. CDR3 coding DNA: TGTGCCAGCACCCGGGACTTAACCGCCTACGAGCAGTACTTC.

The CDR3 loop is CASSPYSHLSSGNTIYF. The CDR3 region has the DNA TGTGCCAGCAGCCCTTACTCACATTTGAGCTCTGGAAACACCATATATTTT. The chain couples TRBV7-9 to TRBJ1-3; no reliable D call. From germline, CDR1 is SEHNR and CDR2 FQNEAQ (reference sequence). V lost 5 bases and J 0 bases, leaving 17 bases between the germline ends. CDR3 length: 17 amino acids.

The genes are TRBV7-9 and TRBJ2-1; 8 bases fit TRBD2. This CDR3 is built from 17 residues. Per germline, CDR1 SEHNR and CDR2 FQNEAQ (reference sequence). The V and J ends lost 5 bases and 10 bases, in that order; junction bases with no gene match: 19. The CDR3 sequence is CASSPRPGGTRGWEQFF. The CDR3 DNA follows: TGTGCCAGCAGCCCCCGGCCTGGGGGGACTAGGGGGTGGGAGCAGTTCTTC. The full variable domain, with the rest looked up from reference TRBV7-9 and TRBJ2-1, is DTGVSQNPRHKITKRGQNVTFRCDPISEHNRLYWYRQTLGQGPEFLTYFQNEAQLEKSRLLSDRFSAERPKGSFSTLEIQRTEQGDSAMYLCASSPRPGGTRGWEQFFGPGTRLTVL.

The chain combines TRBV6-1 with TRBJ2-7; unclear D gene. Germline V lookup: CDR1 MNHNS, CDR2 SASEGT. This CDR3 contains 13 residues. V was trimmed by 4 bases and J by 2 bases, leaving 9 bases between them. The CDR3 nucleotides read TGTGCCAGCAGTGCCTCTGCCCCCTACGAGCAGTACTTC. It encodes CASSASAPYEQYF.

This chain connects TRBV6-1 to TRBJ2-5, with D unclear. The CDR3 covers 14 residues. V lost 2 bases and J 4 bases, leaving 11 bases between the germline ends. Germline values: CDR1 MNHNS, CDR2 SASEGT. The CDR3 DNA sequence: TGTGCCAGCAGTGAAACGGGCCCAGGAGAGACCCAGTACTTC. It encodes CASSETGPGETQYF.

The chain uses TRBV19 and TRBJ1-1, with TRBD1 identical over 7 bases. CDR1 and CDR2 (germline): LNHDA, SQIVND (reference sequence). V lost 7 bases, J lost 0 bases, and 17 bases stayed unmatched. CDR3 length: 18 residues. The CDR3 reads CASTMWLLTGPLNTEAFF. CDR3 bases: TGTGCCAGTACCATGTGGTTACTGACAGGGCCTTTGAACACTGAAGCTTTCTTT.

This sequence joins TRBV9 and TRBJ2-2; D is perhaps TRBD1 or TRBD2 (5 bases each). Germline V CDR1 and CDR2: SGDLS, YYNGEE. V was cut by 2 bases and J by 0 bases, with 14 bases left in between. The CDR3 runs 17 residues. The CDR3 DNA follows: TGTGCCAGCAGCGTCCCTCGAGGGGAGCCGAACACCGGGGAGCTGTTTTTT. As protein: CASSVPRGEPNTGELFF.

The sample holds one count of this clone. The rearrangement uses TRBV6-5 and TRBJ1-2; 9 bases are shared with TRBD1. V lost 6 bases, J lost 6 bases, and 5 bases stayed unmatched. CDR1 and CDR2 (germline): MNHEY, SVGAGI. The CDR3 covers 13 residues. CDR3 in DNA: TGTGCCAGCAGATACGGGACAGGGCATGGCTACACCTTC. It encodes CASRYGTGHGYTF.

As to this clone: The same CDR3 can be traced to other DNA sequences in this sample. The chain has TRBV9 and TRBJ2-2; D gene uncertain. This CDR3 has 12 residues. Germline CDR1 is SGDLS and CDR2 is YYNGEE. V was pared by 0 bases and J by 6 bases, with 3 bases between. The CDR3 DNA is TGTGCCAGCAGCGTAGAAGCCGGGGAGCTGTTTTTT. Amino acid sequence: CASSVEAGELFF.

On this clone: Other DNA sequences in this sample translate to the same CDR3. This chain's CDR3 is CASSLELAGVAGELFF. DNA for the CDR3: TGTGCCAGCAGCTTGGAACTAGCGGGAGTAGCCGGGGAGCTGTTTTTT. The genes are TRBV5-6 and TRBJ2-2, with TRBD2 matching over 11 bases. The J segment lost 6 bases and the V segment lost 0 bases, leaving 4 bases of the junction unmatched. The CDR3 has 16 amino acids. Per the germline V gene, CDR1 is SGHDT and CDR2 is YYEEEE.

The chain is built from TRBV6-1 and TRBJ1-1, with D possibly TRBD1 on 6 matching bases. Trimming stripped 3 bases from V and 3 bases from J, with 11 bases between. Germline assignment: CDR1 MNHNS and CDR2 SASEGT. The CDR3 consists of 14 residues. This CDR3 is CASSEGTGYTEAFF. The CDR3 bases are TGTGCCAGCAGTGAGGGTACAGGGTACACTGAAGCTTTCTTT.

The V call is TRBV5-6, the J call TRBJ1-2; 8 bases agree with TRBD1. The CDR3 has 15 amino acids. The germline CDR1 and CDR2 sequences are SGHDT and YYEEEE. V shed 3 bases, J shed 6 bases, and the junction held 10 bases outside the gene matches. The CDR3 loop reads CASSSYTGGFDGYTF. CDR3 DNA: TGTGCCAGCAGCTCATATACAGGGGGATTTGATGGCTACACCTTC.

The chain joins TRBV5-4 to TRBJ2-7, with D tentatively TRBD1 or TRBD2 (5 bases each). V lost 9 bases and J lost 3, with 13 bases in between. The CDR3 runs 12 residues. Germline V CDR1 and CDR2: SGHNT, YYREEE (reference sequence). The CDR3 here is CATNGDDYEQYF. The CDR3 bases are TGTGCCACGAACGGGGACGACTACGAGCAGTACTTC.

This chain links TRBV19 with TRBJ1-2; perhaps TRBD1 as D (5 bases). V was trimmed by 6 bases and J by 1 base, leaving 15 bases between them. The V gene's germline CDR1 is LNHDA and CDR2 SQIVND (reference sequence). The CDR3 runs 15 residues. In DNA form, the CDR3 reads TGTGCCAGTAGAAGGGAGAGGGACCTTAACTATGGCTACACCTTC. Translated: CASRRERDLNYGYTF.

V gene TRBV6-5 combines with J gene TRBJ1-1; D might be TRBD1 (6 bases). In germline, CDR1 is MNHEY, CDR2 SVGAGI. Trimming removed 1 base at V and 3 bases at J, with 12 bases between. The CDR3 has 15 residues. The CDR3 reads CASSYWGRVDTEAFF. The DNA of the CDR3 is TGTGCCAGCAGTTACTGGGGGCGGGTCGACACTGAAGCTTTCTTT.

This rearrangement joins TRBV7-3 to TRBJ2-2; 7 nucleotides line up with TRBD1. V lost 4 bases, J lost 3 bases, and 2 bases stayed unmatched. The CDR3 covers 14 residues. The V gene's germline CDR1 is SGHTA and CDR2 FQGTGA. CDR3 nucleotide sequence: TGTGCCAGCAGCTACAGGGGTCACACCGGGGAGCTGTTTTTT. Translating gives CASSYRGHTGELFF.

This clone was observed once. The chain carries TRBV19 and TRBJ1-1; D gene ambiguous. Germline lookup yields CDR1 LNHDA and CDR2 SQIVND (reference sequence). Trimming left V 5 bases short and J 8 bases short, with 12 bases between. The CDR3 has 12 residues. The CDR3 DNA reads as TGTGCCAGTAGTGCAACTTTCAGGGAAGCTTTCTTT. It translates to CASSATFREAFF.

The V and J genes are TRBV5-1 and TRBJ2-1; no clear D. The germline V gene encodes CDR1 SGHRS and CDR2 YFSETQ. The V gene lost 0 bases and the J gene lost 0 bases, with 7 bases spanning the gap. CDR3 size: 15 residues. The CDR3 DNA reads TGCGCCAGCAGCTTGGACCGTAGCTCCTACAATGAGCAGTTCTTC. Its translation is CASSLDRSSYNEQFF.

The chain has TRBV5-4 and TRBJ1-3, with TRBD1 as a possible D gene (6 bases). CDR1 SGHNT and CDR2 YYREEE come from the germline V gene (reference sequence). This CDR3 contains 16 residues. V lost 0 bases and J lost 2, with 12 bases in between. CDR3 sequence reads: CASSLDTGSAGNTIYF. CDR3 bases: TGTGCCAGCAGCTTGGATACAGGGAGCGCTGGAAACACCATATATTTT.

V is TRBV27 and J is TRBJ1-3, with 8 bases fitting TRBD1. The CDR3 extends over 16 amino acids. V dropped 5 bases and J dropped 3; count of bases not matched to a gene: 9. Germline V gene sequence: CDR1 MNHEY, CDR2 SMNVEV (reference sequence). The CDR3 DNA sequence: TGTGCCAGCAGTAACCCGGACAGGGAGGATGGAAACACCATATATTTT. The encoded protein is CASSNPDREDGNTIYF.

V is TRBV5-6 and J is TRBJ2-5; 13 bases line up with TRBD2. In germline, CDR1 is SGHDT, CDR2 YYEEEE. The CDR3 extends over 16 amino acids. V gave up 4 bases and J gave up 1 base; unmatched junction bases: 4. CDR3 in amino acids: CASSRGLAGSQETQYF. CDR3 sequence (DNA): TGTGCCAGCAGCAGGGGACTAGCGGGATCCCAAGAGACCCAGTACTTC.